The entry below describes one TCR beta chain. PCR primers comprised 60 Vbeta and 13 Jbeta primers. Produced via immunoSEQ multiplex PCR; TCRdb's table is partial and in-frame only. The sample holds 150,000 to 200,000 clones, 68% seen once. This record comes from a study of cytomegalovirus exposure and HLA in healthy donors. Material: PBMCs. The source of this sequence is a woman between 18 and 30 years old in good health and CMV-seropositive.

CDR3 bases: TGTGCCAGCAGCTTCTCCCGGCGGAATTCACCCCTCCACTTT. Amino acid sequence: CASSFSRRNSPLHF. This chain links TRBV7-3 with TRBJ1-6; D ambiguous. This CDR3 is built from 14 residues. From germline, CDR1 is SGHTA and CDR2 FQGTGA. V was shortened by 3 bases and J by 7 bases, with 10 bases between the two germline ends.